The text below deals with one T cell receptor (beta chain). The antigen is not known. All the people who gave samples were healthy bone marrow donors. The data are from a study of cytomegalovirus exposure and HLA in healthy donors. Amplification used 60 Vbeta primers and 13 Jbeta primers. The data were produced by immunoSEQ multiplex PCR, yet TCRdb's version contains in-frame clones alone and is incomplete. Of approximately 95,000 clones in the sample, around 81% were seen once. Study-level points and caveats: TCR beta chains numbering 164 were designated cytomegalovirus-associated. By HLA locus, TCR association rates varied in a later analysis, with DRB1 showing the most and HLA-C the fewest.

CDR1 and CDR2 from the germline V gene are SGHNT and YENEEA. This CDR3 contains 15 residues. V was cut by 0 bases and J by 4 bases, with 10 bases left in between. The chain joins TRBV11-3 to TRBJ2-1; D gene uncertain. The clonotype comes from a woman in her seventies in good health and CMV-seropositive. Sequencing was carried out using PBMCs. The CDR3 is CASSLEGRSYNEQFF. The CDR3, as DNA: TGTGCCAGCAGCTTAGAGGGCCGGTCGTACAATGAGCAGTTCTTC.